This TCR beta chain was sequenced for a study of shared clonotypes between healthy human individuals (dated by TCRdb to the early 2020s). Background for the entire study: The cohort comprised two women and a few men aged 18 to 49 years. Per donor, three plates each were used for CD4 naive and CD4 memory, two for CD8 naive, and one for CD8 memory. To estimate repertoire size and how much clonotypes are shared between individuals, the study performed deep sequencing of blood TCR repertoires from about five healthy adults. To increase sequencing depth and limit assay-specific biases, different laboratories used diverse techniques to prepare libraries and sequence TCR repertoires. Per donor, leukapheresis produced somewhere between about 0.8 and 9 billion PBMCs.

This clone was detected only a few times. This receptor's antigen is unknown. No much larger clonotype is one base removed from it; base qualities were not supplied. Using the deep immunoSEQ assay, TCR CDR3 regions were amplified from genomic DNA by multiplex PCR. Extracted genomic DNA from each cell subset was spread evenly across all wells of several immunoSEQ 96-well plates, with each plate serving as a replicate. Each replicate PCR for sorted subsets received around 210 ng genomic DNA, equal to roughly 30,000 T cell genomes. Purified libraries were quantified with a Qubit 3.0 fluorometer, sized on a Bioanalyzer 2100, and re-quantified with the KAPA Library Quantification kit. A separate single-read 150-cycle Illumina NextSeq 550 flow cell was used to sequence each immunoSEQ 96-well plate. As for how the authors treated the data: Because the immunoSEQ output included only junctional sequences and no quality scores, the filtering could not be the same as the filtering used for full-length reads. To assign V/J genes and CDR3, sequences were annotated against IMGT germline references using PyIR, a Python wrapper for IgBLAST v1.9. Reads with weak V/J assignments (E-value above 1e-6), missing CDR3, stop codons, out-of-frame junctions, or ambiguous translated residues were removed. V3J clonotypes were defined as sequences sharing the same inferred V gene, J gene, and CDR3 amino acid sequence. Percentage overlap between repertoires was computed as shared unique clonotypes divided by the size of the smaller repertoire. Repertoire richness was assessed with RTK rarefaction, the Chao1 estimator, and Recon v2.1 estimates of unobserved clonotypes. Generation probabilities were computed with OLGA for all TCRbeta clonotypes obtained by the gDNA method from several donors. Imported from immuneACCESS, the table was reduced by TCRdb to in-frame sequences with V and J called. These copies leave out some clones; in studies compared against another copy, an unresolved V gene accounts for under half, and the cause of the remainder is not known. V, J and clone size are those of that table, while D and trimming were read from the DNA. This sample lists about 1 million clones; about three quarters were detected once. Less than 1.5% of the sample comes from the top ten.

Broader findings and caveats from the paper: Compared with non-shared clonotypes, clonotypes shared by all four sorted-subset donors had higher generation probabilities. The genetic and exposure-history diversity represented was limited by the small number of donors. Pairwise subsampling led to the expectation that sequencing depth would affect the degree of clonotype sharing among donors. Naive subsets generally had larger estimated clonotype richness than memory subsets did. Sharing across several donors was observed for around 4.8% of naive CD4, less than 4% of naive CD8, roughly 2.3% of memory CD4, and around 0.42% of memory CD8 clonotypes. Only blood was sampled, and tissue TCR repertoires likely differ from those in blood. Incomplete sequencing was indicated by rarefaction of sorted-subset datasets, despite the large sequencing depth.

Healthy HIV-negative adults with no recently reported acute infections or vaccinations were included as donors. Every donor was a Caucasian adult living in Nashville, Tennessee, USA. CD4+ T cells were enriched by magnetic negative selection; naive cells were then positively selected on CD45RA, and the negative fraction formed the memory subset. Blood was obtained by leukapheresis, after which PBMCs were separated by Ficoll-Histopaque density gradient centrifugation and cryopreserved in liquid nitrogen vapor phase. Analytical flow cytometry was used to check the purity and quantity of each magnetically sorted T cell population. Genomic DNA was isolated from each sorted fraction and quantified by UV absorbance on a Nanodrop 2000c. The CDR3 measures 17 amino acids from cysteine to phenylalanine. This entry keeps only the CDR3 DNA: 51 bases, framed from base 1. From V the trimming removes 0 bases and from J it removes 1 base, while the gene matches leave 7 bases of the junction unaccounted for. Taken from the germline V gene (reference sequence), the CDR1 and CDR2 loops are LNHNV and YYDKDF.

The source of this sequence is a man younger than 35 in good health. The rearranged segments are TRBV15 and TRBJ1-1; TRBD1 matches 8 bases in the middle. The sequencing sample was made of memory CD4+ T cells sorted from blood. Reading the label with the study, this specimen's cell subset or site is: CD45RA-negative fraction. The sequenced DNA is TGTGCCACCAGCAGAGAGGGCGCGACAGGGGAGAACACTGAAGCTTTCTTT. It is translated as CATSREGATGENTEAFF.